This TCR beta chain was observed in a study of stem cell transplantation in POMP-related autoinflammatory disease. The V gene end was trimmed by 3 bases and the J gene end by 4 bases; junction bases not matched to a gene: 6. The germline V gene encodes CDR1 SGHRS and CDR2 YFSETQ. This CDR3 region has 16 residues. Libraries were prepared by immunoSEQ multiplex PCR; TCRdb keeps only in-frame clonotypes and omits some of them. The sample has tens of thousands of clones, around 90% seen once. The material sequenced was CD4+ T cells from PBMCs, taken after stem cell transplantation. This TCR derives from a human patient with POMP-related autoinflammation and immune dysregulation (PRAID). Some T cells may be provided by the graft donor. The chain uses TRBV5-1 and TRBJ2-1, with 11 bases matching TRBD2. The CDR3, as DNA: TGCGCCAGCAGCTGGGGGACTAGCGGAGAATACAATGAGCAGTTCTTC. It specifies CASSWGTSGEYNEQFF.